Shown below are 14 T cell receptor beta chains from a single sample sequenced in a study of Graves' ophthalmopathy and Graves' hyperthyroidism listed by TCRdb under 2018. TCRdb names Illumina HiSeq 2000 as the instrument used. For repertoire sequencing, TCR beta CDR3 regions were amplified from RNA transcripts. HTBI primers and the Qiagen OneStep RT-PCR kit were used in a first-round RT-PCR, which was followed by a second-round multiplex PCR, size selection and purification. TCRdb passed the public sequencing reads through fastp at Q25 and MiXCR, retaining productive beta sequences. Rows are combined by CDR3 protein, so each entry shows the most common genes and DNA. This sample holds approximately 210,000 distinct CDR3 sequences; 29% were observed only once. Around 9.8% of the sample rests with the top ten. Sample: peripheral blood. The receptor set was obtained from a man aged 50 or older with Graves' ophthalmopathy. Donor details come from another sample of the same person, matched by shared clones.

Many counts were recorded for this clonotype. The gene calls are TRBV12-3 or TRBV12-4 and TRBJ2-2; TRBD2 matches 11 bases. Trimming took 5 bases from V and 7 from J; bases not matched to a gene: 6. The CDR3 consists of 15 residues. The CDR3 coding sequence is TGTGCCAGCAGTAACACTAGCGGGAGAGACGGGGAGCTGTTTTTT. Translating it yields CASSNTSGRDGELFF.

This clonotype was recorded at least ten times. The rearrangement joins TRBV6-2 or TRBV6-3 to TRBJ2-2; 8 bases fit TRBD2. The CDR3 spans 15 residues. Germline V CDR1 and CDR2: MNHEY, SVGEGT. V shed 6 bases and J 3 bases; nucleotides not matched to a gene: 6. The CDR3 spells CASRNLAGYTGELFF. CDR3 DNA sequence: TGTGCCAGCAGGAACTTAGCGGGATACACCGGGGAGCTGTTTTTT.

This clonotype was detected many times. The chain joins TRBV27 to TRBJ1-5; D is uncertain. The germline CDR1 and CDR2 sequences are MNHEY and SMNVEV (reference sequence). The CDR3 has 16 amino acids. Between the trimmed V and J ends, which lost 5 bases and 0 bases, there was a span of 14 bases. In DNA form, the CDR3 reads TGTGCCAGCAGTCCCCGGGAGCCCTATAGCAATCAGCCCCAGCATTTT. The encoded protein is CASSPREPYSNQPQHF.

In regard to this clonotype: Given a much more abundant clone one base away, this may be a read error. The genes are TRBV12-3 or TRBV12-4 and TRBJ1-1; D gene ambiguous. V gave up 4 bases and J gave up 0 bases, with 9 bases separating them. The CDR3 contains 14 residues. The CDR3: CASSYRRMNTEAFF. CDR3 nucleotides: TGTGCCAGCAGTTACCGCAGGATGAACACTGAAGCTTTCTTT.

This chain connects TRBV6-5 to TRBJ1-6; maybe TRBD1 (5 bases). Germline assignment: CDR1 MNHEY and CDR2 SVGAGI. CDR3 length equals 14 residues. V lost 2 bases to trimming and J lost 6 bases, with 8 bases between them. For the CDR3, the DNA is TGTGCCAGCAGTTACAGACAGATTAATTCACCCCTCCACTTT. This translates into CASSYRQINSPLHF.

In its sample, this clonotype was seen many times. V is TRBV12-3 or TRBV12-4 and J is TRBJ1-5; no firm D call. This CDR3 is built from 13 residues. Trimming stripped 2 bases from V and 2 bases from J, with 4 bases between. As DNA, the CDR3 is TGTGCCAGCAGTTTATTACGCAATCAGCCCCAGCATTTT. Protein sequence: CASSLLRNQPQHF.

This clonotype was seen ten or more times. This chain connects TRBV6-1 to TRBJ1-6, with D perhaps TRBD1 (6 bases). The germline V and J ends were trimmed by 5 bases and 5 bases, with 13 bases remaining between them. CDR1 is MNHNS, CDR2 SASEGT, per germline. CDR3 size: 15 residues. CDR3 in amino acids: CASSTGRWDNSPLHF. CDR3 nucleotides: TGTGCCAGCAGTACAGGGCGCTGGGATAATTCACCCCTCCACTTT.

This clonotype was seen at least ten times. In nucleotides, the CDR3 is TGTGCCAGCAGTGCCTCTCCTTCCTACGAGCAGTACTTC. Residues: CASSASPSYEQYF. The rearrangement joins TRBV6-1 to TRBJ2-7; D is ambiguous. Trimming left V 4 bases short and J 1 base short, with 8 bases between. Germline V gene lookup returns CDR1 MNHNS and CDR2 SASEGT. This CDR3 has 13 residues.

The gene calls are TRBV6-1 and TRBJ1-1; D unresolved. CDR1 is MNHNS, CDR2 SASEGT, per germline. With 6 bases removed from V and 3 bases from J, the gap between germline ends came to 17 bases. This CDR3 is built from 15 residues. For the CDR3, the DNA is TGTGCCAGCAGCGTGTTGGTGGGGTTGGACACTGAAGCTTTCTTT. Translated, it gives CASSVLVGLDTEAFF.

The table lists this clonotype with many counts. This chain joins TRBV3-1 and TRBJ1-2; D gene uncertain. Germline V lookup: CDR1 LGHDT, CDR2 YNNKEL (reference sequence). CDR3 length equals 16 residues. Between the trimmed V and J ends, which lost 3 bases and 5 bases, there was a span of 19 bases. CDR3 sequence: CASSHLDATGWYGYTF. CDR3 nucleotide sequence: TGTGCCAGCAGCCATTTAGACGCCACCGGATGGTATGGCTACACCTTC.

This clonotype was observed at least ten times. The chain combines TRBV29-1 with TRBJ1-5, with D perhaps matching TRBD1 (5 bases). Germline V gene sequence: CDR1 SQVTM, CDR2 ANQGSEA. The V gene lost 7 bases and the J gene lost 6 bases, with 13 bases spanning the gap. CDR3 length: 12 amino acids. Here the CDR3 DNA reads TGCAGCGCCGGCGGGGGTGGTCAGCCCCAGCATTTT. This gives the protein CSAGGGGQPQHF.

The genes are TRBV3-1 and TRBJ1-6, with 7 bases identical to TRBD1. The J segment lost 7 bases and the V segment lost 4 bases, leaving 7 bases of the junction unmatched. The CDR3 loop spans 15 amino acids. The germline CDR1 and CDR2 sequences are LGHDT and YNNKEL (reference sequence). The DNA of the CDR3 is TGTGCCAGCAGCCTCCAAGGGGGCTCCAATTCACCCCTCCACTTT. Amino acids: CASSLQGGSNSPLHF. The variable domain in full, completed from reference TRBV3-1 and TRBJ1-6, reads DTAVSQTPKYLVTQMGNDKSIKCEQNLGHDTMYWYKQDSKKFLKIMFSYNNKELIINETVPNRFSPKSPDKAHLNLHINSLELGDSAVYFCASSLQGGSNSPLHFGNGTRLTVT.

This clonotype was detected ten times or more. The rearrangement joins TRBV4-3 to TRBJ2-4; tentatively, D is TRBD2 (7 bases). Per the germline V gene, CDR1 is LGHNA and CDR2 is YSLEER. The CDR3 spans 15 residues. The V gene lost 3 bases and the J gene lost 8 bases, with 17 bases spanning the gap. Here the CDR3 DNA reads TGCGCCAGCAGCCAGATCGGAGGGGGGGCGGACATTCAGTACTTC. Encoded protein: CASSQIGGGADIQYF.

This clonotype was detected many times. V is TRBV29-1 and J is TRBJ2-2, with D unresolved. Germline values: CDR1 SQVTM, CDR2 ANQGSEA. Deletions cut 6 bases from V and 2 bases from J, with 10 bases between. The CDR3 extends over 13 amino acids. CDR3 in DNA: TGCAGCGTACGTCAGCTAAACACCGGGGAGCTGTTTTTT. Protein: CSVRQLNTGELFF.